Shown below are 5 T cell receptor beta chains from a single sample sequenced in a study of T cell repertoires in cytomegalovirus infection. TCRdb re-derived calls from the reads in MiXCR, one entry per CDR3 protein. The data contain 300,000 or so distinct CDR3 sequences, around 25% of them singletons. These TCRs' antigens remain unknown. The input for sequencing was cultured PBMCs, taken from culture after CMV antigen stimulation. These receptors originate from a human donor in good health (CMV status not recorded). Some clones in this sample may be carry-over from other donors' samples.

This clonotype was recorded only once. This chain links TRBV4-1 with TRBJ2-3; TRBD2 might be the D (6 bases). Germline V gene lookup returns CDR1 MGHRA and CDR2 YSYEKL. This CDR3 is built from 16 residues. V was trimmed by 4 bases and J by 0 bases, leaving 14 bases between them. The DNA of the CDR3 is TGCGCCAGCAGCCGGGAAGCGGGCCCTAGCACAGATACGCAGTATTTT. It specifies CASSREAGPSTDTQYF.

This clonotype was seen only a few times. The chain joins TRBV7-2 to TRBJ2-7; 8 bases match TRBD2. The CDR3 runs 15 residues. Germline lookup yields CDR1 SGHTA and CDR2 FQGNSA. Unmatched junction bases numbered 9, after V lost 5 bases and J lost 3 bases. The CDR3 is CASSPRAGGGYEQYF. In DNA, the CDR3 is TGTGCCAGCAGCCCAAGGGCGGGGGGCGGCTACGAGCAGTACTTC. Combining the CDR3 with reference TRBV7-2 and TRBJ2-7 gives the whole variable domain GAGVSQSPSNKVTEKGKDVELRCDPISGHTALYWYRQSLGQGLEFLIYFQGNSAPDKSGLPSDRFSAERTGGSVSTLTIQRTQQEDSAVYLCASSPRAGGGYEQYFGPGTRLTVT.

In this sample, this clonotype turned up a few times. V gene TRBV6-2 or TRBV6-3 combines with J gene TRBJ2-7, with TRBD1 identical over 7 bases. V trimming: 7 bases; J trimming: 5 bases; junction bases outside the gene matches: 11. The CDR3 extends over 14 amino acids. CDR1 is MNHEY and CDR2 is SVGEGT in the germline V gene. The CDR3 region has the DNA TGTGCCAGCAAAAAGACAGGGAAGGACGACGAGCAGTACTTC. Its translation: CASKKTGKDDEQYF.

To note about this clonotype: A junction end diverges from the germline sequence, so it may reflect a read error. The chain combines TRBV7-2 with TRBJ2-4, with D perhaps assigned TRBD1 or TRBD2 (5 bases each). Germline V lookup: CDR1 SGHTA, CDR2 FQGNSA. CDR3 length equals 13 residues. CDR3 residues: CSSTGLGKNIQYF. The CDR3 DNA follows: TGTTCCAGCACGGGGCTTGGCAAAAACATTCAGTACTTC. The full variable domain, its missing parts supplied by reference TRBV7-2 and TRBJ2-4, is GAGVSQSPSNKVTEKGKDVELRCDPISGHTALYWYRQSLGQGLEFLIYFQGNSAPDKSGLPSDRFSAERTGGSVSTLTIQRTQQEDSAVYLCSSTGLGKNIQYFGAGTRLSVL.

The V and J genes are TRBV5-1 and TRBJ2-5; either TRBD1 or TRBD2 may fit D (5 bases each). This CDR3 region has 14 residues. V lost 5 bases and J lost 3, with 14 bases in between. Germline V gene sequence: CDR1 SGHRS, CDR2 YFSETQ. The CDR3, as DNA: TGCGCCAGCAGTTTAGTCGGGACGGAAGAGACCCAGTACTTC. This translates into CASSLVGTEETQYF. Full variable domain (rest looked up from reference TRBV5-1 and TRBJ2-5): KAGVTQTPRYLIKTRGQQVTLSCSPISGHRSVSWYQQTPGQGLQFLFEYFSETQRNKGNFPGRFSGRQFSNSRSEMNVSTLELGDSALYLCASSLVGTEETQYFGPGTRLLVL.